What follows are 27 T cell receptor beta chains derived from one specimen sequenced in a study of beta chain features in type 1 diabetes. Expressed TCRB transcripts were sequenced because the entire RNA isolate underwent reverse transcription. Libraries were prepared by immunoSEQ multiplex PCR; TCRdb keeps only in-frame clonotypes and omits some of them. The sample gives approximately 140,000 clones, about a tenth of which show up once; 0.55% to 0.75% is in the top ten. Specimen: central memory CD4+ T cells from blood. Receptor source: a woman aged 40 to 50 in good health.

In this sample, this clone turned up a few times. V is TRBV2 and J is TRBJ1-6, with 10 bases lining up with TRBD1. V lost 5 bases and J lost 11; bases outside the gene matches: 6. Germline lookup yields CDR1 SNHLY and CDR2 FYNNEI. The CDR3 extends over 14 amino acids. The chain's CDR3 is CASSLRDRGPPLHF. CDR3 in DNA: TGTGCCAGCAGTCTCCGGGACAGGGGTCCACCCCTCCACTTT. Full variable domain (rest looked up from reference TRBV2 and TRBJ1-6): EPEVTQTPSHQVTQMGQEVILRCVPISNHLYFYWYRQILGQKVEFLVSFYNNEISEKSEIFDDQFSVERPDGSNFTLKIRSTKLEDSAMYFCASSLRDRGPPLHFGNGTRLTVT.

The genes are TRBV27 and TRBJ2-4; possible D gene TRBD1, 5 bases. Trimming cost V 5 bases and J 2 bases, with 19 bases left between them. This CDR3 region has 17 residues. Per the germline V gene, CDR1 is MNHEY and CDR2 is SMNVEV (reference sequence). CDR3 in DNA: TGTGCCAGCAGTCTGGGGAAAGGGGCCTTGACCAAAAACATTCAGTACTTC. This gives the protein CASSLGKGALTKNIQYF.

This clone came up a few times. V and J are TRBV7-6 and TRBJ2-1; 13 bases map to TRBD2. The CDR3 extends over 15 amino acids. Germline CDR1 is SGHVS and CDR2 is FNYEAQ. With 2 bases clipped from V and 15 bases from J, the junction kept 10 bases outside the gene matches. CDR3 loop: CASSLTSGGALPPFF. CDR3 sequence (DNA): TGTGCCAGCAGCTTAACTAGCGGGGGGGCCCTGCCGCCGTTCTTC.

The chain carries TRBV7-8 and TRBJ2-3; TRBD2 aligns across 11 bases. Per the germline V gene, CDR1 is SGHVS and CDR2 is FQNEAQ. The CDR3 has 15 residues. The V and J ends lost 3 bases and 8 bases, in that order; junction bases with no gene match: 7. The CDR3 protein is CASSLSSGGKGTQYF. The DNA of the CDR3 is TGTGCCAGCAGCTTGTCTAGCGGGGGGAAGGGTACGCAGTATTTT.

The table lists this clone with a few counts. The chain couples TRBV5-1 to TRBJ2-1; TRBD2 might be the D (6 bases). Trimming took 7 bases from V and 9 from J, leaving 20 bases between them. The CDR3 covers 14 residues. Germline assignment: CDR1 SGHRS and CDR2 YFSETQ. CDR3 in DNA: TGCGCCAGCGGGGTTTTCGGAACGGGGGTTGAGCAGTTCTTC. Translated, it gives CASGVFGTGVEQFF.

In this sample, this clone turned up a few times. CDR3 bases: TGCGCCAGCAGCCTCGGGACAAACACAGATACGCAGTATTTT. Translated: CASSLGTNTDTQYF. The genes are TRBV5-1 and TRBJ2-3; D might be TRBD1 (6 bases). CDR1 and CDR2 from the germline V gene are SGHRS and YFSETQ. The CDR3 contains 14 residues. The V and J ends lost 4 bases and 2 bases respectively, with 11 bases between them.

There are many counts of this clone. The CDR3 nucleotides are TGTGCCAGCAGCGGACGACAGGGGAAAAACATTCAGTACTTC. This sequence encodes CASSGRQGKNIQYF. The rearrangement joins TRBV9 to TRBJ2-4, with TRBD1 identical over 8 bases. From germline, CDR1 is SGDLS and CDR2 YYNGEE. Unmatched junction bases numbered 3, after V lost 3 bases and J lost 4 bases. The CDR3 sequence is 14 residues long.

The genes are TRBV7-7 and TRBJ2-5; possible D gene TRBD2, 5 bases. The V gene lost 4 bases and the J gene lost 5 bases, with 20 bases spanning the gap. This CDR3 has 16 residues. The germline V gene encodes CDR1 SSHAT and CDR2 FNYEAQ (reference sequence). In nucleotides, the CDR3 is TGTGCCAGCAGCTCCTCTTCTAGCTCCTCTAGCGAGACCCAGTACTTC. Translating it yields CASSSSSSSSSETQYF. Full variable domain (rest looked up from reference TRBV7-7 and TRBJ2-5): GAGVSQSPRYKVTKRGQDVTLRCDPISSHATLYWYQQALGQGPEFLTYFNYEAQPDKSGLPSDRFSAERPEGSISTLTIQRTEQRDSAMYRCASSSSSSSSSETQYFGPGTRLLVL.

This CDR3 is CASSKQGAVNTEAFF. CDR3 DNA: TGTGCCAGCAGCAAACAGGGGGCTGTGAACACTGAAGCTTTCTTT. The chain recombines TRBV7-8 with TRBJ1-1; 9 bases map to TRBD1. CDR3 length: 15 residues. Germline V gives CDR1 SGHVS, CDR2 FQNEAQ. V shed 5 bases and J 0 bases; nucleotides not matched to a gene: 4.

In this sample, this clone turned up once. The chain joins TRBV6-1 to TRBJ1-1, with D uncertain. Per the germline V gene, CDR1 is MNHNS and CDR2 is SASEGT. This CDR3 region has 14 residues. V dropped 8 bases and J dropped 0 bases, with 13 bases sitting between them. CDR3 sequence (DNA): TGTGCCAGCGGTATGCTGTCAGTGAACACTGAAGCTTTCTTT. Protein sequence: CASGMLSVNTEAFF.

This clone was seen only a few times. This chain links TRBV27 with TRBJ2-3; 7 bases match TRBD2. Germline V gene lookup returns CDR1 MNHEY and CDR2 SMNVEV (reference sequence). Trimming removed 6 bases from V and 0 bases from J; junction bases left unmatched: 3. The CDR3 is 14 residues long. The CDR3 nucleotides read TGTGCCAGCAGACTAGCGTCTAGCACAGATACGCAGTATTTT. This encodes CASRLASSTDTQYF.

This clone has just a few counts. J is TRBJ2-3 and V is TRBV5-4; 9 bases are shared with TRBD1. J was trimmed by 7 bases and V by 4 bases; bases with no gene match: 10. Germline V gene sequence: CDR1 SGHNT, CDR2 YYREEE (reference sequence). There are 15 residues in the CDR3. The CDR3: CASSQGGTGRYTQYF. The CDR3 nucleotides read TGTGCCAGCAGCCAGGGGGGGACAGGGAGGTATACGCAGTATTTT.

The table lists this clone with a few counts. This chain links TRBV2 with TRBJ2-5; TRBD1 might be the D (5 bases). CDR3 length: 14 residues. Germline V gene lookup returns CDR1 SNHLY and CDR2 FYNNEI. V shed 2 bases and J shed 3 bases, with 10 bases lying between them. CDR3 residues: CASSEFGREETQYF. CDR3 nucleotides: TGTGCCAGCAGTGAATTTGGCAGGGAAGAGACCCAGTACTTC. The whole variable domain, filled in from reference TRBV2 and TRBJ2-5, reads EPEVTQTPSHQVTQMGQEVILRCVPISNHLYFYWYRQILGQKVEFLVSFYNNEISEKSEIFDDQFSVERPDGSNFTLKIRSTKLEDSAMYFCASSEFGREETQYFGPGTRLLVL.

The sample holds a few counts of this clone. The chain carries TRBV6-5 and TRBJ2-7; 8 bases agree with TRBD2. V shed 0 bases, J shed 4 bases, and the junction held 8 bases outside the gene matches. From germline, CDR1 is MNHEY and CDR2 SVGAGI. The length of the CDR3 is 16 residues. The CDR3 nucleotides are TGTGCCAGCAGTTACTCGATGGGCCAGCGGGGGTACGAGCAGTACTTC. This codes for CASSYSMGQRGYEQYF.

This clone came up a few times. The chain carries TRBV19 and TRBJ1-4; 11 positions agree with TRBD1. Germline CDR1 and CDR2: LNHDA and SQIVND (reference sequence). The CDR3 length is 13 residues. Unmatched junction bases numbered 6, after V lost 10 bases and J lost 8 bases. DNA of the CDR3: TGTGCCACCCGGGACAGGGGGGACGAAAAACTGTTTTTT. Protein: CATRDRGDEKLFF.

The V call is TRBV7-2, the J call TRBJ2-5; D is possibly TRBD1 (5 bases). The germline V and J ends were trimmed by 1 base and 5 bases, with 14 bases remaining between them. CDR1 is SGHTA, CDR2 FQGNSA, per germline. The length of the CDR3 is 15 residues. The chain's CDR3 is CASSLGQGKAETQYF. CDR3 coding DNA: TGTGCCAGCAGCTTAGGGCAGGGAAAGGCGGAGACCCAGTACTTC. Complete variable domain (other parts from reference TRBV7-2 and TRBJ2-5): GAGVSQSPSNKVTEKGKDVELRCDPISGHTALYWYRQSLGQGLEFLIYFQGNSAPDKSGLPSDRFSAERTGGSVSTLTIQRTQQEDSAVYLCASSLGQGKAETQYFGPGTRLLVL.

V and J are TRBV27 and TRBJ1-6, with 7 bases matching TRBD1. The V gene's germline CDR1 is MNHEY and CDR2 SMNVEV (reference sequence). Trimming took 1 base from V and 7 from J; bases not matched to a gene: 7. The CDR3 is made up of 16 amino acids. The CDR3 DNA is TGTGCCAGCAGTTTATTAGGAACAGGGGTGAATTCACCCCTCCACTTT. Translating gives CASSLLGTGVNSPLHF.

This rearrangement joins TRBV5-1 to TRBJ2-7; the match to TRBD1 covers 7 bases. V lost 3 bases and J lost 3; bases outside the gene matches: 6. CDR3 length: 14 amino acids. Germline lookup yields CDR1 SGHRS and CDR2 YFSETQ. Here the CDR3 reads CASSSRDSSYEQYF. The CDR3 DNA follows: TGCGCCAGCAGCTCCAGGGACAGTAGCTACGAGCAGTACTTC.

Written as DNA, the CDR3 is TGTGCCAGCTCATCCAACAGGGGTGAGCAGTTCTTC. It is translated as CASSSNRGEQFF. The chain employs TRBV18 and TRBJ2-1; 7 bases line up with TRBD1. V was pared by 5 bases and J by 9 bases, with 4 bases of the junction left unmatched. Looked up from germline, CDR1 is KGHSH and CDR2 is LQKENI. The CDR3 spans 12 residues.

This chain joins TRBV7-8 and TRBJ2-7; D is perhaps TRBD2 (7 bases). The V gene lost 1 base and the J gene lost 5 bases, with 12 bases spanning the gap. Per germline, CDR1 SGHVS and CDR2 FQNEAQ. This CDR3 has 14 residues. CDR3 nucleotides: TGTGCCAGCAGCTTAGGCGGGGGCAAGGACGAGCAGTACTTC. Protein sequence: CASSLGGGKDEQYF. The whole variable domain, filled in from reference TRBV7-8 and TRBJ2-7, reads GAGVSQSPRYKVAKRGQDVALRCDPISGHVSLFWYQQALGQGPEFLTYFQNEAQLDKSGLPSDRFFAERPEGSVSTLKIQRTQQEDSAVYLCASSLGGGKDEQYFGPGTRLTVT.

The chain combines TRBV7-7 with TRBJ2-3; D not certain. The CDR3 spans 13 residues. CDR1 is SSHAT, CDR2 FNYEAQ, per germline (reference sequence). Trimming left V 5 bases short and J 4 bases short, with 10 bases between. CDR3 residues: CASSRQRSDTQYF. In DNA, the CDR3 is TGTGCCAGCAGCCGCCAGAGGTCAGATACGCAGTATTTT.

This clone was counted only a few times. This chain links TRBV14 with TRBJ2-7, with 7 bases fitting TRBD1. J lost 1 base, V lost 9 bases, and 12 bases had no gene match. This CDR3 is 15 amino acids long. Germline V gene lookup returns CDR1 SGHDN and CDR2 FVKESK. Here the CDR3 reads CARPTGKIVSYEQYF. In DNA, the CDR3 is TGTGCCAGACCGACAGGGAAAATAGTATCCTACGAGCAGTACTTC.

J is TRBJ2-1 and V is TRBV7-2, with 12 bases fitting TRBD2. The CDR3 loop spans 15 amino acids. The germline V gene has CDR1 SGHTA and CDR2 FQGNSA. The junction had 7 bases not matched to a gene; V was cut back by 5 bases and J by 8 bases. The CDR3 coding sequence is TGTGCCAGCAGCAAAACTAGCGGGGGGTTTTATGAGCAGTTCTTC. This encodes CASSKTSGGFYEQFF.

This clone was seen a handful of times. The CDR3 region has the DNA TGTGCCAGCAGCCCACTGGGGACAGTCCGGGAAAAACTGTTTTTT. Translating it yields CASSPLGTVREKLFF. V gene TRBV14 combines with J gene TRBJ1-4; 7 nucleotides line up with TRBD1. Germline CDR1 and CDR2: SGHDN and FVKESK. This CDR3 contains 15 residues. V gave up 4 bases and J gave up 8 bases; unmatched junction bases: 10.

This clone was observed a few times. The V gene is TRBV5-1, the J gene TRBJ2-5; 9 positions match TRBD1. The CDR3 has 12 amino acids. Germline CDR1 is SGHRS and CDR2 is YFSETQ. The junction had 0 bases not matched to a gene; V was cut back by 7 bases and J by 2 bases. CDR3 in DNA: TGCGCCAGCGGGACAGGGCAAGAGACCCAGTACTTC. This gives the protein CASGTGQETQYF.

This clone turned up a few times. The V and J genes are TRBV7-9 and TRBJ2-7; perhaps TRBD2 as D (5 bases). The V end was cut by 1 base, the J end by 5 bases, with 15 bases between. The CDR3 loop spans 15 amino acids. In germline, CDR1 is SEHNR, CDR2 FQNEAQ (reference sequence). The CDR3 sequence: CASSLGAGIGDEQYF. The CDR3 nucleotides are TGTGCCAGCAGCTTAGGGGCCGGGATCGGGGACGAGCAGTACTTC.

This clone was counted between two and nine times. V and J are TRBV19 and TRBJ2-7; TRBD1 agrees at 9 bases. Trimming removed 7 bases from V and 3 bases from J; junction bases left unmatched: 4. From germline, CDR1 is LNHDA and CDR2 SQIVND (reference sequence). The CDR3 has 13 residues. The CDR3 bases are TGTGCCAGTACGGGACAGGGACTCTACGAGCAGTACTTC. The encoded protein is CASTGQGLYEQYF.